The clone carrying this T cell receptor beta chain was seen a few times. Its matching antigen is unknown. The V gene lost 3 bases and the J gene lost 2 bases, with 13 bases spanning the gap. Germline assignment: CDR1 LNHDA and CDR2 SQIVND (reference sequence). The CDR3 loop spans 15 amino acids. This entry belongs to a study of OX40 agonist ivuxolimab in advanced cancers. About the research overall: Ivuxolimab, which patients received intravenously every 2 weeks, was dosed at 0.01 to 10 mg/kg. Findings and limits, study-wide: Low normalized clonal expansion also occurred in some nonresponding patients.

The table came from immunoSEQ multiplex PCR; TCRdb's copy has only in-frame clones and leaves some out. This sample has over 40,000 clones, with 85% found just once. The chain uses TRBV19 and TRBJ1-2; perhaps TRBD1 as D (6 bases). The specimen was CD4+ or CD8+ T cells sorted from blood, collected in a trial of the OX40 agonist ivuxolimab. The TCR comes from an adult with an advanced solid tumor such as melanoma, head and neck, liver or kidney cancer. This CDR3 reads CASSMGSGTNYGYTF. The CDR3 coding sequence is TGTGCCAGTAGTATGGGGTCAGGGACAAACTATGGCTACACCTTC.